Listed here are 13 T cell receptor beta chains from one sample, sequenced in a study of T cells in Graves' hyperthyroidism and ophthalmopathy. RNA transcripts gave rise to amplified TCR beta CDR3 regions. TCR CDR3 regions were first amplified by RT-PCR with HTBI primers. TCRdb re-derived calls from the multiplex PCR reads in MiXCR, one entry per CDR3 protein. In the table there are around 800,000 distinct CDR3 sequences, 38% of which are singletons. Material for sequencing was blood. These receptors were obtained from a man younger than 35 with Graves' hyperthyroidism.

This clonotype was observed at least ten times. The chain employs TRBV10-2 and TRBJ1-2; no firm D call. CDR1 is WSHSY and CDR2 is SAAADI in the germline V gene. Trimming left V 6 bases short and J 7 bases short, with 9 bases between. This CDR3 region has 11 residues. CDR3: CASRDGSGYTF. The CDR3 region has the DNA TGCGCCAGCAGGGACGGAAGTGGCTACACCTTC.

In its sample, this clonotype was seen many times. The chain is built from TRBV29-1 and TRBJ1-4, with 7 bases fitting TRBD1. V was clipped by 4 bases and J by 3 bases; unmatched bases: 8. This CDR3 region has 15 residues. CDR1 is SQVTM, CDR2 ANQGSEA, per germline. CDR3 nucleotide sequence: TGCAGCGTTGTCGGCAGGGGGGCTGCTAATGAAAAACTGTTTTTT. Protein sequence: CSVVGRGAANEKLFF.

This clonotype came up a few times. The rearrangement joins TRBV5-6 to TRBJ1-1; D is possibly TRBD1 (6 bases). CDR3 length: 11 residues. Trimming removed 5 bases from V and 9 bases from J, with 11 bases in between. In germline, CDR1 is SGHDT, CDR2 YYEEEE. DNA of the CDR3: TGTGCCAGCAGTTCCGGGACAAAAGCTTTCTTT. It yields the protein CASSSGTKAFF. Filled out from reference TRBV5-6 and TRBJ1-1, the complete variable domain reads DAGVTQSPTHLIKTRGQQVTLRCSPKSGHDTVSWYQQALGQGPQFIFQYYEEEERQRGNFPDRFSGHQFPNYSSELNVNALLLGDSALYLCASSSGTKAFFGQGTRLTVV.

V usage is TRBV20-1 and J usage is TRBJ2-7, with TRBD2 identical over 13 bases. Trimming removed 4 bases from V and 3 bases from J; junction bases left unmatched: 12. This CDR3 has 17 amino acids. CDR1 is DFQATT and CDR2 is SNEGSKA in the germline V gene (reference sequence). In nucleotides, the CDR3 is TGCAGTGCTAAGTTACTAGCGGGAGGGCCGTTTCGCTACGAGCAGTACTTC. Amino acid sequence: CSAKLLAGGPFRYEQYF.

This clonotype came up once. Germline is not matched at one junction end, which may reflect a read error. The chain joins TRBV24-1 to TRBJ2-5; D is uncertain. CDR3 size: 14 residues. Per the germline V gene, CDR1 is KGHDR and CDR2 is SFDVKD. The CDR3 coding sequence is TGTGCCACCAGTGATAGGTGGACGCAAGAGATCCAGTACTTC. Protein product: CATSDRWTQEIQYF.

The chain is built from TRBV5-6 and TRBJ1-2; D is perhaps TRBD1 (5 bases). Germline V gene data show CDR1 as SGHDT and CDR2 as YYEEEE. The CDR3 totals 12 residues. V shed 1 base and J shed 8 bases, with 9 bases lying between them. The CDR3 DNA reads TGTGCCAGCAGCTTGATGGAGGGGGGCTACACCTTC. Residues: CASSLMEGGYTF. Using reference TRBV5-6 and TRBJ1-2 for the parts outside the CDR3, the full variable domain is DAGVTQSPTHLIKTRGQQVTLRCSPKSGHDTVSWYQQALGQGPQFIFQYYEEEERQRGNFPDRFSGHQFPNYSSELNVNALLLGDSALYLCASSLMEGGYTFGSGTRLTVV.

As regards this clonotype: It may be a read error: a sequence one base away is much more abundant. This chain links TRBV25-1 with TRBJ2-6; D gene ambiguous. The germline gives CDR1 MGHDK, CDR2 SYGVNS. The length of the CDR3 is 15 residues. The CDR3: CASRELTSRANVLTF. DNA of the CDR3: TGTGCCAGCAGGGAGTTAACCTCTAGGGCCAACGTCCTGACTTTC.

V and J are TRBV7-9 and TRBJ1-1, with D possibly matching TRBD1 (5 bases). From germline, CDR1 is SEHNR and CDR2 FQNEAQ (reference sequence). V was clipped by 2 bases and J by 3 bases, with 19 bases between them. The length of the CDR3 is 17 residues. This CDR3 reads CASSLFGKGLGDTEAFF. CDR3 coding DNA: TGTGCCAGCAGCTTATTCGGAAAGGGGTTGGGGGACACTGAAGCTTTCTTT.

The rearrangement joins TRBV29-1 to TRBJ2-5, with 12 bases identical to TRBD2. The germline V gene encodes CDR1 SQVTM and CDR2 ANQGSEA. This CDR3 is 19 amino acids long. V lost 0 bases to trimming and J lost 0 bases; unmatched junction nucleotides: 11. The CDR3 sequence: CSVEEPRLAGEGYQETQYF. The DNA of the CDR3 is TGCAGCGTTGAAGAACCCCGACTAGCGGGAGAGGGGTACCAAGAGACCCAGTACTTC.

This clonotype was found a few times. The chain joins TRBV5-1 to TRBJ2-7, with D unresolved. CDR1 is SGHRS and CDR2 is YFSETQ in the germline V gene. Trimming left V 4 bases short and J 3 bases short, with 11 bases between. There are 13 residues in the CDR3. The CDR3 nucleotides are TGCGCCAGCAGCCCTGATTTAATCTACGAGCAGTACTTC. Its translation is CASSPDLIYEQYF. The whole variable domain, filled in from reference TRBV5-1 and TRBJ2-7, reads KAGVTQTPRYLIKTRGQQVTLSCSPISGHRSVSWYQQTPGQGLQFLFEYFSETQRNKGNFPGRFSGRQFSNSRSEMNVSTLELGDSALYLCASSPDLIYEQYFGPGTRLTVT.

The chain combines TRBV7-9 with TRBJ1-3; D remains ambiguous. Per germline, CDR1 SEHNR and CDR2 FQNEAQ (reference sequence). This CDR3 is built from 13 residues. Trimming removed 5 bases at V and 3 bases at J, with 8 bases between. The CDR3 DNA is TGTGCCAGCAGCCACAGCCTTGGAAACACCATATATTTT. This translates into CASSHSLGNTIYF.

V gene TRBV7-2 combines with J gene TRBJ2-2, with 12 bases fitting TRBD2. Germline CDR1 reads SGHTA; CDR2 reads FQGNSA. V lost 5 bases, J lost 7 bases, and 8 bases stayed unmatched. CDR3 length: 16 residues. The CDR3 spells CASSLRLAGAVGELFF. In DNA form, the CDR3 reads TGTGCCAGCAGCCTCCGACTAGCGGGGGCTGTCGGGGAGCTGTTTTTT.

V usage is TRBV25-1 and J usage is TRBJ1-1; D might be TRBD1 (5 bases). Germline V gene lookup returns CDR1 MGHDK and CDR2 SYGVNS. The ends were cut back, 7 bases at V and 4 bases at J, with 10 bases in the middle. The CDR3 runs 12 residues. CDR3 sequence reads: CASKDTFTEAFF. CDR3 nucleotide sequence: TGTGCCAGCAAGGACACGTTCACTGAAGCTTTCTTT.